The present T cell receptor beta chain was sequenced within a study of early T cells in non-severe SARS-CoV-2 infection. This clonotype was seen repeatedly, ten times or more. CDR3 length: 10 residues. Germline CDR1 is SQVTM and CDR2 is ANQGSEA. V shed 7 bases and J shed 7 bases, with 10 bases lying between them. Via MiXCR, TCRdb re-called the 5' RACE reads, giving one row per CDR3 protein. The data contain 74,000 or so distinct CDR3 sequences, roughly 13% of them seen just once; the ten biggest clones take up around 1.1%. The gene calls are TRBV29-1 and TRBJ1-1, with D maybe TRBD1 (6 bases). Sample: whole blood. The receptor's source is an adult who was a healthcare worker with PCR-confirmed SARS-CoV-2 infection or an uninfected control (not recorded which). The CDR3 sequence is CSAKQGEAFF. The CDR3 nucleotides read TGCAGCGCCAAACAGGGTGAAGCTTTCTTT.